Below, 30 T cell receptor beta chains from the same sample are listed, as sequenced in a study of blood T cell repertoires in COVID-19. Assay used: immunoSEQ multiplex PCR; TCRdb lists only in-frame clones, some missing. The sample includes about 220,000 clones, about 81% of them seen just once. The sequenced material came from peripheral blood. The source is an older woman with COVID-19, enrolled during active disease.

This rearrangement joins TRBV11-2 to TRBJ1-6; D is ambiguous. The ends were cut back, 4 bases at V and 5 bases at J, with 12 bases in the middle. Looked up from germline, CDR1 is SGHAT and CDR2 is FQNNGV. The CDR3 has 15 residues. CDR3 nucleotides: TGTGCCAGCAGCTGGGAGCAGCCGAATAATTCACCCCTCCACTTT. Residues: CASSWEQPNNSPLHF.

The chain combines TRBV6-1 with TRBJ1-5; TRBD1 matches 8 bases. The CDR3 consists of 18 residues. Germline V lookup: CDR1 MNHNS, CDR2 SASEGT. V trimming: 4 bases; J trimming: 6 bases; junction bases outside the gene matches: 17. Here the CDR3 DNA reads TGTGCCAGCAGTGTAAGCCTTAGGACAGGGTCCCCAGCTCAGCCCCAGCATTTT. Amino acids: CASSVSLRTGSPAQPQHF.

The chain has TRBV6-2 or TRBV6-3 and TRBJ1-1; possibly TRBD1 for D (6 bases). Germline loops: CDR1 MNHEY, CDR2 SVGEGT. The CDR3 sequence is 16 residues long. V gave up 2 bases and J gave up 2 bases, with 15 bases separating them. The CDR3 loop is CASSYNRQVFNTEAFF. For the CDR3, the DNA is TGTGCCAGCAGTTACAACAGACAGGTTTTTAACACTGAAGCTTTCTTT.

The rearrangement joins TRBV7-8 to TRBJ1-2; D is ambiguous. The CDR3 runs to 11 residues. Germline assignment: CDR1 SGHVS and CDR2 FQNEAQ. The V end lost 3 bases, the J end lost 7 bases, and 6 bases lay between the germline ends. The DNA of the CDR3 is TGTGCCAGCAGCTTCTCTACTGGCTACACCTTC. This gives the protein CASSFSTGYTF.

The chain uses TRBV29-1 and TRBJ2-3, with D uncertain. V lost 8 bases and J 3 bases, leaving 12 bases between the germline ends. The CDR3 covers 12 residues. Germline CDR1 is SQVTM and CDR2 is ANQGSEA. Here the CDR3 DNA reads TGCAGCTGGAAGGCGGCTACAGATACGCAGTATTTT. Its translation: CSWKAATDTQYF.

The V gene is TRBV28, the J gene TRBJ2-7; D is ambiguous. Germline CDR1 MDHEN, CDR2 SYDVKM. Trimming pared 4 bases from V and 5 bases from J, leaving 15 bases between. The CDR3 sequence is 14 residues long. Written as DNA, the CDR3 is TGTGCCAGCAGTTCGGCTAGTCTACGGGACGAGCAGTACTTC. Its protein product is CASSSASLRDEQYF.

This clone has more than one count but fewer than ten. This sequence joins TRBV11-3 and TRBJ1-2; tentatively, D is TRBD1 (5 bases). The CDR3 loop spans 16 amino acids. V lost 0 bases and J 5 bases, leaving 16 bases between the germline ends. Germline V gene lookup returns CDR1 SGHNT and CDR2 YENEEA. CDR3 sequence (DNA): TGTGCCAGCAGCTTAGATGGCGGCAGGGAATTTTATGGCTACACCTTC. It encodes CASSLDGGREFYGYTF.

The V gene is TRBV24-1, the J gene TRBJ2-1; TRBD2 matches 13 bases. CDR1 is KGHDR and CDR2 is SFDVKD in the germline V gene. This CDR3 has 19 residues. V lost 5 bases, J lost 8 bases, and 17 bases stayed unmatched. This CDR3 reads CATSGERGTSGAANYEQFF. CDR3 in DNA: TGTGCCACCAGTGGTGAGAGGGGGACTAGCGGGGCGGCCAACTATGAGCAGTTCTTC.

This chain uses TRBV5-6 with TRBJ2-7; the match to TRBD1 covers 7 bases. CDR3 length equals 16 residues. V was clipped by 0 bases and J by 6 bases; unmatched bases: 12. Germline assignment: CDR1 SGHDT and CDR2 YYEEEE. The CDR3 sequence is CASSLGPDRPLAEQYF. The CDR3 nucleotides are TGTGCCAGCAGCTTGGGACCGGACAGGCCTTTGGCCGAGCAGTACTTC.

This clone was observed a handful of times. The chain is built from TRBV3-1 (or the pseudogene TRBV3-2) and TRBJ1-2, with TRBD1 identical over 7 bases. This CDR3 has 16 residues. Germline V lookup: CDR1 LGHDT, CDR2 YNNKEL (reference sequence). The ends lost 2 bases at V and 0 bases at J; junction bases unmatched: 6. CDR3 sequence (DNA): TGTGCCAGCAGCCAATCCTCGACAGGGCCTAACTATGGCTACACCTTC. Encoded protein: CASSQSSTGPNYGYTF.

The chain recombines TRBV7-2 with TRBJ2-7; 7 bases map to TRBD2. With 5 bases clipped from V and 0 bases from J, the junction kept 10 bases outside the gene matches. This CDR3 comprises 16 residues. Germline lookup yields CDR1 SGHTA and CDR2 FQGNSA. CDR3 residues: CASSLRASGASYEQYF. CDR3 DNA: TGTGCCAGCAGCCTTCGAGCCAGCGGGGCCTCCTACGAGCAGTACTTC.

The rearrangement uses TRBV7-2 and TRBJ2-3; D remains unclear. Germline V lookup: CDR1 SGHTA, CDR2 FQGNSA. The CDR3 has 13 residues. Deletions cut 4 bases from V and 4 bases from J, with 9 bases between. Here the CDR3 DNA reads TGTGCCAGCAGCTCTTCTAGTGCAGATACGCAGTATTTT. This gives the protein CASSSSSADTQYF. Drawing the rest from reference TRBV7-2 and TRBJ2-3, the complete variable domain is GAGVSQSPSNKVTEKGKDVELRCDPISGHTALYWYRQSLGQGLEFLIYFQGNSAPDKSGLPSDRFSAERTGGSVSTLTIQRTQQEDSAVYLCASSSSSADTQYFGPGTRLTVL.

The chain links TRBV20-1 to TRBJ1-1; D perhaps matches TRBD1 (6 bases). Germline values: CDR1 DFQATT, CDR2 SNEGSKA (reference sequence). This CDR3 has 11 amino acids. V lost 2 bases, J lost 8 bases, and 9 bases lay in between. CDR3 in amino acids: CSARYDREAFF. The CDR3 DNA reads TGCAGTGCTAGATATGACAGGGAAGCTTTCTTT.

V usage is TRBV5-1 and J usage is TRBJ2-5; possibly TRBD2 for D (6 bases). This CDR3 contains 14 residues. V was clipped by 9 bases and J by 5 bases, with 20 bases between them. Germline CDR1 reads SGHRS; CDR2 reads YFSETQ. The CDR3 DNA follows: TGCGCCACAACGGAGGGGACGAGGGTCGAGACCCAGTACTTC. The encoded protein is CATTEGTRVETQYF.

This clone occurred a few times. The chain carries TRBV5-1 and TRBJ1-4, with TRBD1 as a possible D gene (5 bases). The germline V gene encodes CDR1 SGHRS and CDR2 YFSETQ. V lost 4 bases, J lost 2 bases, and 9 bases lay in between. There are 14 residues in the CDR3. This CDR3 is CASSLGGTNEKLFF. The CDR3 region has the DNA TGCGCCAGCAGCCTCGGGGGGACTAATGAAAAACTGTTTTTT.

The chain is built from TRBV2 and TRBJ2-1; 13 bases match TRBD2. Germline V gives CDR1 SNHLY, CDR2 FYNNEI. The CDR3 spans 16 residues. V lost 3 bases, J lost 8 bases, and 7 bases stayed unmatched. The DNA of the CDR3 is TGTGCCAGCAGTGAGGGACTAGCGGGAAATTTGCATGAGCAGTTCTTC. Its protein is CASSEGLAGNLHEQFF.

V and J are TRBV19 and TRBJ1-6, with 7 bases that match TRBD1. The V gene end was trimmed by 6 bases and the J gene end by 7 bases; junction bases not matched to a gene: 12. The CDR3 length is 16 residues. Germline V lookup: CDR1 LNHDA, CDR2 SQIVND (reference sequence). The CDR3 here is CASSRRPGQLNSPLHF. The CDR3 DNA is TGTGCCAGTAGCCGCCGTCCGGGACAGTTAAATTCACCCCTCCACTTT.

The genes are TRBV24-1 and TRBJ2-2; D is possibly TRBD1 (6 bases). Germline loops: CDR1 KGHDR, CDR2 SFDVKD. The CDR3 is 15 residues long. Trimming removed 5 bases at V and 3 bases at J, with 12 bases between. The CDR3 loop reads CATSGGGFHTGELFF. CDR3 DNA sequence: TGTGCCACCAGTGGAGGGGGATTTCACACCGGGGAGCTGTTTTTT.

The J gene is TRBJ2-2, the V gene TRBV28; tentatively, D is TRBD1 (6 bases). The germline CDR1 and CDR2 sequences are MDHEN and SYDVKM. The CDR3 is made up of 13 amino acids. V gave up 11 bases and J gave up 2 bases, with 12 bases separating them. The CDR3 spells CAGAGENTGELFF. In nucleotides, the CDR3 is TGTGCCGGCGCAGGGGAAAACACCGGGGAGCTGTTTTTT. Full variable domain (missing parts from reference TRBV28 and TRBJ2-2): DVKVTQSSRYLVKRTGEKVFLECVQDMDHENMFWYRQDPGLGLRLIYFSYDVKMKEKGDIPEGYSVSREKKERFSLILESASTNQTSMYLCAGAGENTGELFFGEGSRLTVL.

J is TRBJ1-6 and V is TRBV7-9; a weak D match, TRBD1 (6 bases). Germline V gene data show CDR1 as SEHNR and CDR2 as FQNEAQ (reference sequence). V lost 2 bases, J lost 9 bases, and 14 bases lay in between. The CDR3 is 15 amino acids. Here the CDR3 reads CASSLNAGGGSPLHF. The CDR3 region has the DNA TGTGCCAGCAGCTTAAATGCGGGAGGGGGTTCACCCCTCCACTTT.

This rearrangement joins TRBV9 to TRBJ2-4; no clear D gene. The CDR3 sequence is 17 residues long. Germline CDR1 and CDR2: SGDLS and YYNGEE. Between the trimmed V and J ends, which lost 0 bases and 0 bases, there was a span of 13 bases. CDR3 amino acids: CASSVGLTTSAKNIQYF. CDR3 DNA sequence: TGTGCCAGCAGCGTAGGTCTCACTACCTCAGCCAAAAACATTCAGTACTTC.

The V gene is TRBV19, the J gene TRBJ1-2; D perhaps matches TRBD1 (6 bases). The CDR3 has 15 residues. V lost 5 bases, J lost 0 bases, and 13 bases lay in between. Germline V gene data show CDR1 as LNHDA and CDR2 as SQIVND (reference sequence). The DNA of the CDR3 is TGTGCCAGTAGTGTTGGGACACCAGCTAACTATGGCTACACCTTC. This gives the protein CASSVGTPANYGYTF.

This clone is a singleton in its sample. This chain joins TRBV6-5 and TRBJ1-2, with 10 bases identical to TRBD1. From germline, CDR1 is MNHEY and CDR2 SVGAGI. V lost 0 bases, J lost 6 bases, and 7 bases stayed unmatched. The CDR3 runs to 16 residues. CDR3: CASSYSNLGQGHGYTF. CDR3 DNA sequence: TGTGCCAGCAGTTACTCGAATCTGGGACAGGGGCATGGCTACACCTTC.

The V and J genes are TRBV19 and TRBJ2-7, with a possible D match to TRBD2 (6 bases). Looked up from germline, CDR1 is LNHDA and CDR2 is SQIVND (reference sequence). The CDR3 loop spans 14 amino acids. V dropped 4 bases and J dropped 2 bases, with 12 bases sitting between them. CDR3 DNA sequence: TGTGCCAGTAGTACCCAGGGCGGGACCTACGAGCAGTACTTC. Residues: CASSTQGGTYEQYF. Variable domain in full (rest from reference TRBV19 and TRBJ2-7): DGGITQSPKYLFRKEGQNVTLSCEQNLNHDAMYWYRQDPGQGLRLIYYSQIVNDFQKGDIAEGYSVSREKKESFPLTVTSAQKNPTAFYLCASSTQGGTYEQYFGPGTRLTVT.

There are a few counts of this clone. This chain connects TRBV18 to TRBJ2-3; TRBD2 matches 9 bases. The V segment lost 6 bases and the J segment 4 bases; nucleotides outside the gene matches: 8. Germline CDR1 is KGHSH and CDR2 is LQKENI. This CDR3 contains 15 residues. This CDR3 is CASSSNLAGSDTQYF. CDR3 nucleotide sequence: TGTGCCAGCTCCAGCAATCTAGCGGGATCAGATACGCAGTATTTT. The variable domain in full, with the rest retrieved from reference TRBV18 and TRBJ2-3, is NAGVMQNPRHLVRRRGQEARLRCSPMKGHSHVYWYRQLPEEGLKFMVYLQKENIIDESGMPKERFSAEFPKEGPSILRIQQVVRGDSAAYFCASSSNLAGSDTQYFGPGTRLTVL.

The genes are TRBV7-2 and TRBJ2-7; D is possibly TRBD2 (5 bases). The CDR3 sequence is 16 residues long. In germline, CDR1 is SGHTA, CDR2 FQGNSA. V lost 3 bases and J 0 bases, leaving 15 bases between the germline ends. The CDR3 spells CASSFIFTRASYEQYF. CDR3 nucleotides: TGTGCCAGCAGCTTTATCTTTACGAGGGCCTCCTACGAGCAGTACTTC. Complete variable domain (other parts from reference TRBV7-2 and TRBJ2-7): GAGVSQSPSNKVTEKGKDVELRCDPISGHTALYWYRQSLGQGLEFLIYFQGNSAPDKSGLPSDRFSAERTGGSVSTLTIQRTQQEDSAVYLCASSFIFTRASYEQYFGPGTRLTVT.

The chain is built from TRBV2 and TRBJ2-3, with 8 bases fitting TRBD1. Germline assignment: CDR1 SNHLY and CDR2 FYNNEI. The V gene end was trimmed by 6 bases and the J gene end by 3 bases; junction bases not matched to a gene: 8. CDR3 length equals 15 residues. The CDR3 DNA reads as TGTGCCAGCAGATGGACAGGGATTGGGACAGATACGCAGTATTTT. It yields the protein CASRWTGIGTDTQYF.

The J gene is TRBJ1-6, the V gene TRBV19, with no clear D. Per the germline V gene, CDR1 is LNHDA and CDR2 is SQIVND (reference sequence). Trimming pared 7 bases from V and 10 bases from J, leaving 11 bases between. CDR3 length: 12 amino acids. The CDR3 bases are TGTGCCAGTAAGGATCAGGAATCACCCCTCCACTTT. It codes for CASKDQESPLHF.

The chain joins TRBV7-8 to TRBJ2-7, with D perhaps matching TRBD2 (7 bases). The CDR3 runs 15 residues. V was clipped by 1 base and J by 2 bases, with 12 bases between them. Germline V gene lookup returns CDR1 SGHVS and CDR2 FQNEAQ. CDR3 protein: CASSLGGGGPYEQYF. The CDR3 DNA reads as TGTGCCAGCAGCTTAGGGGGCGGGGGCCCCTACGAGCAGTACTTC.

The CDR3 here is CASSERRGEKLFF. In nucleotides, the CDR3 is TGTGCCAGCAGTGAACGGCGGGGAGAAAAACTGTTTTTT. V and J are TRBV2 and TRBJ1-4; D is uncertain. Trimming pared 2 bases from V and 8 bases from J, leaving 9 bases between. The germline CDR1 and CDR2 sequences are SNHLY and FYNNEI. The CDR3 loop spans 13 amino acids.